This T cell receptor beta chain came from a study of T cell repertoires in cytomegalovirus infection. Study summary: Public TCR beta signatures indicated both CMV infection and matching HLA type. Study-level results: Dominant in the ex vivo response were TCR beta clonotypes restricted by HLA-C and specific for CMV. Frequencies of public TCR beta families were cumulated, and this identified carriers of CMV plus the relevant HLA.

The germline V gene encodes CDR1 LGHNA and CDR2 YSLEER. The CDR3 extends over 16 amino acids. Trimming took 4 bases from V and 3 from J; bases not matched to a gene: 10. Each CDR3 protein gets one entry after TCRdb re-called the reads with MiXCR. Of a few hundred thousand distinct CDR3 sequences listed, more than 15% are singletons. This clonotype was seen only a few times. No antigen is known for it. This receptor was taken from a human donor in good health (CMV status not recorded). Some clones in this sample may be carry-over from other donors' samples. The chain links TRBV4-3 to TRBJ2-7, with TRBD1 identical over 9 bases. Material: CD8+ T cells from PBMCs. CDR3 protein: CASSPSVGTGYYEQYF. The CDR3 nucleotides are TGCGCCAGCAGCCCTTCTGTAGGGACAGGGTACTACGAGCAGTACTTC.